Listed here is a single T cell receptor beta chain. Its specific antigen is unknown. Base qualities are not provided; no much larger clone lies one nucleotide away. The data stem from a study of beta chain features in type 1 diabetes (dated by TCRdb to the late 2010s). With regard to the full study: Mean age, gender distribution, total cell number and subset yield did not differ between patients and healthy donors. A total of about 100,000,000 sorted cells were examined across all samples, and RNA yield correlated strongly with the number of cells per subset. The study compared the TCRB repertoires of sorted circulating CD4+ T cell subsets in recently diagnosed type 1 diabetes patients with those in matched healthy donors. Regulatory and stem cell-like memory subsets were obtained from only 8 patients and about eight healthy donors, while naive and central memory subsets were obtained from all 28 donors.

The germline V gene specifies SGHTA as CDR1 and FQGNSA as CDR2. Relative to germline, V is 1 base shorter and J is 6 bases shorter, with 13 bases between their ends. The CDR3, cysteine through phenylalanine, is 15 amino acids long. Just CDR3 DNA is preserved here, 45 bases in frame from base 1. Each donor gave one peripheral blood draw, averaging approximately 110 mL, which was collected into heparinised tubes. A BD FACSAria II and a panel including CD45RO, CCR7, CD25, CD127, CD95 and CD27 were used to sort naive, central memory, regulatory and stem cell-like memory CD4+ T cells. All sorted populations exceeded 95% purity. PBMCs were isolated immediately by Lymphoprep density gradient centrifugation and stained directly without culture. To minimize batch effects, samples were stained and sorted in pairs, one healthy donor with one patient per experiment. All of the isolated RNA was reverse transcribed with the High Capacity cDNA Reverse Transcription Kit, so expressed TCRB transcripts were sequenced. Deep immunoSEQ sequencing was applied to naive, central memory and regulatory T cell samples, giving an average of roughly 3.5 million total reads per sample. After sorted cells were lysed in RLT buffer, RNA was extracted with DNase-treated RNeasy Micro or Mini kits, with the choice depending on cell number. Each cell subset was processed separately to prevent cross-contamination, with patient and healthy donor samples processed together. The immunoSEQ multiplex PCR was used to amplify TCRB sequences from cDNA, yielding 87-bp fragments that span the CDR3 region. Amplicons were sequenced on the Illumina HiSeq platform. Processing in the source paper ran as follows. PCR bias was computationally corrected using synthetic template baselines, reads within Hamming distance 2 were collapsed, and singletons that could not be merged were discarded. Reads were aligned against IMGT so that V, D and J genes, CDR3 length and insertions or deletions at six rearrangement sites could be assigned. Within each subset, clonotype counts were normalized to sorted cell number, and only after that were true diversity and Gini coefficients computed with the tcR R package. Repertoire sharing was quantified using the overlap coefficient calculated on TCRB nucleotide sequences. Out-of-frame TCRB sequences from naive cells were analyzed to stand in for the pre-selection repertoire. TCRdb mirrors the immuneACCESS table, restricted to in-frame sequences. Some clones are absent from its copies; in checked studies, under half trace to an unresolved V gene, and the reason for the others is unknown. For V, J and clone size, that table is used; D and trimming come from the DNA. The sample data list hundreds of thousands of clones, and roughly 15% of these were observed just once. 0.023% of the sample goes to the ten largest clones.

Broad study findings and their caveats: At VDJ recombination sites, patients with type 1 diabetes made fewer insertions and deleted more nucleotides, a pattern implying thymic rearrangement abnormalities. Because cDNA rather than genomic DNA was sequenced, highly expressing activated cells could have been over-represented, although no difference in activation and CD3 levels was found between groups. PCR might favor shorter templates, but patient and control samples were amplified and corrected together, so any skew would affect both groups equally. In all four CD4+ subsets, TCRB CDR3 length was moderately but significantly shorter in type 1 diabetes patients. Only small numbers of individuals were included in the HLA sub-analyses, which left unresolved whether HLA type had any influence on TCRB rearrangement. Naive, central memory and regulatory TCRB repertoires appeared to be more alike among patients than among healthy donors.

The TCR originated in a woman aged 18 to 35 in good health. Here the chain combines TRBV7-2 and TRBJ2-1; no D gene can be assigned with confidence. Sequenced: naive CD4+ T cells from blood. The sample's cell subset or site label, decoded: true naive CD4+ T cells. CDR3 region: CASSLDPRPTNEQFF. The DNA sequence is TGTGCCAGCAGCTTAGATCCCCGACCAACCAATGAGCAGTTCTTC.